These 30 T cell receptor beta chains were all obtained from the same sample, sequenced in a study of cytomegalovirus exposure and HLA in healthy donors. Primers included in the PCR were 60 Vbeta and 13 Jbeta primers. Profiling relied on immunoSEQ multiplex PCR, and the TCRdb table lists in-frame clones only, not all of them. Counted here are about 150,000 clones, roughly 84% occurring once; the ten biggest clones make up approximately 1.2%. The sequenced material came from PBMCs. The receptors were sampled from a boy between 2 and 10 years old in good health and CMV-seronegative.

The DNA of the CDR3 is TGTGCCAGCACCCCTTCAGGGGCGCGGAACTATGGCTACACCTTC. As protein: CASTPSGARNYGYTF. This sequence joins TRBV27 and TRBJ1-2, with D maybe TRBD1 (6 bases). CDR1 MNHEY and CDR2 SMNVEV come from the germline V gene (reference sequence). Trimming removed 7 bases from V and 2 bases from J, with 17 bases in between. This CDR3 has 15 amino acids.

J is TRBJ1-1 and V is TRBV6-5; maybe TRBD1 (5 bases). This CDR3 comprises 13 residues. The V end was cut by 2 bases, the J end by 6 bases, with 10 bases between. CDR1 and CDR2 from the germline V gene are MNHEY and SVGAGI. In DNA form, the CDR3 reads TGTGCCAGCAGTTACAGCCCAGGGCCTGAAGCTTTCTTT. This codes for CASSYSPGPEAFF.

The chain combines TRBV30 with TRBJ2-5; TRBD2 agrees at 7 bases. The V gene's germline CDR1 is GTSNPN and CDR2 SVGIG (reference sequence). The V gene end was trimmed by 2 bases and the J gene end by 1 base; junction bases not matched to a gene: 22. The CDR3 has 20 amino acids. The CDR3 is CAWSSDVLAQRILPQETQYF. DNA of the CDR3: TGTGCCTGGAGTTCCGACGTACTAGCGCAGCGAATACTGCCCCAAGAGACCCAGTACTTC.

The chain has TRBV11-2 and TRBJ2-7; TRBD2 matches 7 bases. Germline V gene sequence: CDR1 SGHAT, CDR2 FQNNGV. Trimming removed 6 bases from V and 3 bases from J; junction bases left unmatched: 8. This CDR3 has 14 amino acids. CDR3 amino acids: CASREGRGNYEQYV. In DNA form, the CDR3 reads TGTGCCAGCAGGGAGGGGCGGGGGAACTACGAGCAGTACGTC.

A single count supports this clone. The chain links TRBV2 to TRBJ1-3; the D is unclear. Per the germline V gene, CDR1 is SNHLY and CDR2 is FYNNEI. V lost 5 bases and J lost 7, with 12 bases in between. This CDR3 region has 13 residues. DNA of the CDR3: TGTGCCAGCAGTTCCGACTCCTGGAACACCATATATTTT. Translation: CASSSDSWNTIYF.

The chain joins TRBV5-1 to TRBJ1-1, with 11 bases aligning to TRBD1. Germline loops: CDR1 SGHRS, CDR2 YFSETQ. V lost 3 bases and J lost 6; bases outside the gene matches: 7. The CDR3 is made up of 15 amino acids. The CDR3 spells CASSWGTGGFSEAFF. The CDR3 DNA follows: TGCGCCAGCAGCTGGGGGACAGGGGGATTTTCTGAAGCTTTCTTT.

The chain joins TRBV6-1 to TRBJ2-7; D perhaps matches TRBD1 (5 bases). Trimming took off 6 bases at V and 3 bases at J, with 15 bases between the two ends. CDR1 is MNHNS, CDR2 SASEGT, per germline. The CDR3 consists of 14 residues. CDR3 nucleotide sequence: TGTGCCAGCAGGCCAACAGGCCCGGGCTACGAGCAGTACGTC. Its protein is CASRPTGPGYEQYV.

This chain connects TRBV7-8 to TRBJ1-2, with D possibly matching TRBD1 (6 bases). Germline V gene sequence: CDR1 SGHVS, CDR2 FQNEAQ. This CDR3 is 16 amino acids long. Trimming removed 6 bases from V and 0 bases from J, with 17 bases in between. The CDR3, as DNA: TGTGCCAGCAGACCGAGTGGGGGCCCTTCTAACTATGGCTACACCTTC. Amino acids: CASRPSGGPSNYGYTF.

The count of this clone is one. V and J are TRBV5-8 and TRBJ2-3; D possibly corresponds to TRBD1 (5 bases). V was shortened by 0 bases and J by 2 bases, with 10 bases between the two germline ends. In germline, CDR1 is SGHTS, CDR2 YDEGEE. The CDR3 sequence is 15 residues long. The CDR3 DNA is TGTGCCAGCAGCTTGGGACAGACCCCCACAGATACGCAGTATTTT. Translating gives CASSLGQTPTDTQYF.

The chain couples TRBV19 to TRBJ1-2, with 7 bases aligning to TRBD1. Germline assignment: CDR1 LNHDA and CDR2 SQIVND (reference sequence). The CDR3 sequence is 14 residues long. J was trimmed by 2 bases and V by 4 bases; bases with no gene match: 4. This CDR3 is CASSTPGQNYGYTF. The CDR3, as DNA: TGTGCCAGTAGTACCCCGGGACAGAACTATGGCTACACCTTC. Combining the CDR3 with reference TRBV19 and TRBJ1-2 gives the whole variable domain DGGITQSPKYLFRKEGQNVTLSCEQNLNHDAMYWYRQDPGQGLRLIYYSQIVNDFQKGDIAEGYSVSREKKESFPLTVTSAQKNPTAFYLCASSTPGQNYGYTFGSGTRLTVV.

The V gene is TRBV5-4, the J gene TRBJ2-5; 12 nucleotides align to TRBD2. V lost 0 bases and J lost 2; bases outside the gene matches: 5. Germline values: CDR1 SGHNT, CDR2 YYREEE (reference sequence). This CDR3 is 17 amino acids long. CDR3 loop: CASSLAPGLAGQETQYF. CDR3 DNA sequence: TGTGCCAGCAGCTTGGCTCCCGGACTAGCGGGACAAGAGACCCAGTACTTC.

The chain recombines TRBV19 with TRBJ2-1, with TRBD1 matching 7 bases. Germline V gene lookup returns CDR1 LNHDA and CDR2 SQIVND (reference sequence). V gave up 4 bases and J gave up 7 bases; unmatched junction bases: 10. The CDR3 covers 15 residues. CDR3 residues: CASSTSDRLGNEQFF. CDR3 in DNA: TGTGCCAGTAGTACCTCGGACAGGCTGGGGAATGAGCAGTTCTTC.

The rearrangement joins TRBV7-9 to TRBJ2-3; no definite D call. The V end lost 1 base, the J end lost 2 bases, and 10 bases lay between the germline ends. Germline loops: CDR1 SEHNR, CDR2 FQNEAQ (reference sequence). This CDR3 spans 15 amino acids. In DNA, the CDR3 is TGTGCCAGCAGCTTAGTACAGCTCTCCACAGATACGCAGTATTTT. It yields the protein CASSLVQLSTDTQYF.

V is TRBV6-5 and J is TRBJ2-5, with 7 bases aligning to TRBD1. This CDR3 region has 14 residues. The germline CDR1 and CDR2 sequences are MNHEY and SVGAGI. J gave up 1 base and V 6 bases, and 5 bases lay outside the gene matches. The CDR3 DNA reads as TGTGCCAGCAGCCGACCAGGGGGCCAAGAGACCCAGTACTTC. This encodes CASSRPGGQETQYF.

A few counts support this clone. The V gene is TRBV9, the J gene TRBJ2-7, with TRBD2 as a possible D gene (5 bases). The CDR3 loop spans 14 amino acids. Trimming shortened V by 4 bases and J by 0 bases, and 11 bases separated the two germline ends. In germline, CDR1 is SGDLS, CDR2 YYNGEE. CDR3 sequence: CASSPRTASYEQYF. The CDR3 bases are TGTGCCAGCAGCCCCCGGACTGCCTCCTACGAGCAGTACTTC.

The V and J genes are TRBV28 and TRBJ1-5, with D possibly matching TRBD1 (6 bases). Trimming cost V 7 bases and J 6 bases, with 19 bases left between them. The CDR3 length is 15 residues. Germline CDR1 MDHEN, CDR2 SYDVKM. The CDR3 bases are TGTGCCAGCACCACCCCGCGGGGGGCCTTTCAGCCCCAGCATTTT. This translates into CASTTPRGAFQPQHF.

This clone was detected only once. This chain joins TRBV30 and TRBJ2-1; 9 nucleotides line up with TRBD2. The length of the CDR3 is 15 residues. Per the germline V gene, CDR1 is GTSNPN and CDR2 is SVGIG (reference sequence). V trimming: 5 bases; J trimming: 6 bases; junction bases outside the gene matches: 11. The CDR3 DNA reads TGTGCCTGGGCGTTAGCGGGGGCTATAATCAATGAGCAGTTCTTC. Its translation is CAWALAGAIINEQFF.

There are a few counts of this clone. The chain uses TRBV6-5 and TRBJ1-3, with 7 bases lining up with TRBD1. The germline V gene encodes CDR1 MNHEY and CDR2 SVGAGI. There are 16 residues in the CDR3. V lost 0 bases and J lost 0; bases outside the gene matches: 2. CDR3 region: CASSYSDRSSGNTIYF. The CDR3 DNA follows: TGTGCCAGCAGTTACTCGGACAGGAGCTCTGGAAACACCATATATTTT.

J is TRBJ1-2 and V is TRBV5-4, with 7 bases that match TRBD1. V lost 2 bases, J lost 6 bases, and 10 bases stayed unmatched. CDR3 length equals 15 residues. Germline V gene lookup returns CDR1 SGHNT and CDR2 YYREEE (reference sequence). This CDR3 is CASSLGQGGLDGYTF. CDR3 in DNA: TGTGCCAGCAGCTTAGGGCAGGGGGGCCTCGATGGCTACACCTTC.

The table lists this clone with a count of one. DNA for the CDR3: TGTGCCATCAGTGAGTCTACCGGAGGCTACGAGCAGTACTTC. Translated, it gives CAISESTGGYEQYF. The chain carries TRBV10-3 and TRBJ2-7; a possible D gene is TRBD2 (5 bases). Germline V CDR1 and CDR2: ENHRY, SYGVKD. This CDR3 spans 14 amino acids. V was pared by 0 bases and J by 3 bases, with 9 bases between.

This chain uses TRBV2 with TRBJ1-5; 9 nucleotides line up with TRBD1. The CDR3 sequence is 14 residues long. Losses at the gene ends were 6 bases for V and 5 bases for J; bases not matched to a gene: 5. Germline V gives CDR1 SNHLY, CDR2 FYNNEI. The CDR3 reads CASSRDRADQPQHF. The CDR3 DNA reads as TGTGCCAGCAGCCGGGACAGGGCTGATCAGCCCCAGCATTTT.

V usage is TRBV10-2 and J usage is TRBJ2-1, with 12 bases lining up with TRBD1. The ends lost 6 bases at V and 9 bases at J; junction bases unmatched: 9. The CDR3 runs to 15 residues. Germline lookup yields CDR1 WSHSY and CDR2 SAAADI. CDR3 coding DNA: TGCGCCAGCAGGACACCGGGACAGGGGGCATCTGAGCAGTTCTTC. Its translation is CASRTPGQGASEQFF.

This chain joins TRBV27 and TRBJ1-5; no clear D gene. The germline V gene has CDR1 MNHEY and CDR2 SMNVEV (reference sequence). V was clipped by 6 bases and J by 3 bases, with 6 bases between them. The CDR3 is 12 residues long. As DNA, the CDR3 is TGTGCCAGCAGCCCTATCAATCAGCCCCAGCATTTT. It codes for CASSPINQPQHF.

CDR3 in DNA: TGTGCCAGCAGTTTGGAAGGGGGCACTGAAGCTTTCTTT. As protein: CASSLEGGTEAFF. This rearrangement joins TRBV6-5 to TRBJ1-1; D is perhaps TRBD1 (6 bases). Germline V gene lookup returns CDR1 MNHEY and CDR2 SVGAGI. The CDR3 consists of 13 residues. With 4 bases removed from V and 4 bases from J, the gap between germline ends came to 10 bases.

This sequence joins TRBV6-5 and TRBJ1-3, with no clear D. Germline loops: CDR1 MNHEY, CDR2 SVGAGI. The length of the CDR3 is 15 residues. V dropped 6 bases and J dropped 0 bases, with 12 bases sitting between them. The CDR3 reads CASSLDTTSGNTIYF. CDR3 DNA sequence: TGTGCCAGCAGCCTTGACACCACCTCTGGAAACACCATATATTTT.

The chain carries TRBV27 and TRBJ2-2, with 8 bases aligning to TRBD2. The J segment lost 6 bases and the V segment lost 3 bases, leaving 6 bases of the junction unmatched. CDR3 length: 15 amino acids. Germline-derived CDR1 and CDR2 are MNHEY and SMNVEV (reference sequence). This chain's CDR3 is CASSFAGGGPGELFF. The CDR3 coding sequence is TGTGCCAGCAGTTTTGCGGGAGGCGGACCCGGGGAGCTGTTTTTT.

The CDR3 loop is CATTLGGGTGELFF. CDR3 coding DNA: TGTGCCACCACGCTCGGGGGTGGTACCGGGGAGCTGTTTTTT. This chain joins TRBV7-2 and TRBJ2-2; a weak D match, TRBD2 (6 bases). In germline, CDR1 is SGHTA, CDR2 FQGNSA. This CDR3 has 14 amino acids. V shed 10 bases and J shed 5 bases, with 17 bases lying between them.

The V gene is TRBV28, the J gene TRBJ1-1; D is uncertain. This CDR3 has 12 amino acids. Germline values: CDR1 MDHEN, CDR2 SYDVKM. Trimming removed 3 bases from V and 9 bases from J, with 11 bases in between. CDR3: CASSFGGGKAFF. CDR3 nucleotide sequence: TGTGCCAGCAGTTTTGGCGGAGGGAAAGCTTTCTTT.

The CDR3 protein is CASSLYQGTDTQYF. CDR3 DNA sequence: TGTGCCAGCAGCTTATACCAGGGTACAGATACGCAGTATTTT. This rearrangement joins TRBV7-2 to TRBJ2-3; the D gene is possibly TRBD1 (5 bases). The length of the CDR3 is 14 residues. Looked up from germline, CDR1 is SGHTA and CDR2 is FQGNSA. V dropped 2 bases and J dropped 3 bases, with 9 bases sitting between them.

CDR3 nucleotide sequence: TGTGCCAGCATTGGAGGGAGAGGCCACTACGGTAGCCAAGAGACCCAGTACTTC. The encoded protein is CASIGGRGHYGSQETQYF. The chain recombines TRBV2 with TRBJ2-5, with a possible D match to TRBD2 (6 bases). The V end was cut by 7 bases, the J end by 1 base, with 25 bases between. The CDR3 runs 18 residues. Germline lookup yields CDR1 SNHLY and CDR2 FYNNEI.